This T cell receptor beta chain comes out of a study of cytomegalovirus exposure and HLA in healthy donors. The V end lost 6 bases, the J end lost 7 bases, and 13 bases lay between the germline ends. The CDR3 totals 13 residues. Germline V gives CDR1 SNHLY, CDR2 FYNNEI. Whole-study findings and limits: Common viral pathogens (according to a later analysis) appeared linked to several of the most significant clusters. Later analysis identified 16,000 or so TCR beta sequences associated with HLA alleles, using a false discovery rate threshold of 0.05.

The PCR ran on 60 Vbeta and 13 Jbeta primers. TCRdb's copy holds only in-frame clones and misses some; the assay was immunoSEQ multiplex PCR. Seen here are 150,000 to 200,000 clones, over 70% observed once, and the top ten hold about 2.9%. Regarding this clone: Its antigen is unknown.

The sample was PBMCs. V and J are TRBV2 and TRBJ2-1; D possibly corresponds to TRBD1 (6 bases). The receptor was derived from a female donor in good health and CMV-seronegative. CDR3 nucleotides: TGTGCCAGCAGCCCGGGCCAGGGGAATGAGCAGTTCTTC. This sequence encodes CASSPGQGNEQFF.